The rows below give T cell receptor beta chains drawn from one sample of a study of OX40 agonist ivuxolimab in advanced cancers. TCRdb keeps only in-frame clones here, not all; method: immunoSEQ multiplex PCR. The table shows some 10,000 clones, with about 87% occurring only once. The sequenced sample was CD4+ or CD8+ T cells sorted from blood, obtained in a trial of the OX40 agonist ivuxolimab. The receptors come from an adult with an advanced solid tumor such as melanoma, head and neck, liver or kidney cancer. CDR3s include the opening cysteine and the closing phenylalanine or tryptophan. The D gene is left open where the match is weak. Size tells how often a clone was seen (once, few, many) or the class of an expanded clone, and some rows leave it out.

v_gene	j_gene	d_gene	abundance	CDR3nt	CDR3aa
TRBV30	TRBJ1-2	TRBD1	once	TGTGCCTGGAGTGACGGAAGGGGGCTAGCTGGCTACACCTTC	CAWSDGRGLAGYTF
TRBV19	TRBJ2-1	TRBD2	.	TGTGCCAGTGCTGGACTAGCGGGGGGGCCCAATGAGCAGTTCTTC	CASAGLAGGPNEQFF
TRBV27	TRBJ2-3	TRBD1	.	TGTGCCAGCACCACAAAACAGACAGGGGTGAGCACAGATACGCAGTATTTT	CASTTKQTGVSTDTQYF
TRBV6-6	TRBJ2-7	.	.	TGTGCCAGCAGTTACAGAATCTACGAGCAGTACTTC	CASSYRIYEQYF
TRBV29-1	TRBJ1-2	TRBD1	.	TGCAGCGTTGGTGGGACAGGGGTAGGAAGTGGCTACACCTTC	CSVGGTGVGSGYTF
TRBV7-9	TRBJ2-1	.	.	TGTGCCAGCAGCTTAAAACAGTCTGAGCAGTTCTTC	CASSLKQSEQFF
TRBV2	TRBJ1-2	TRBD1	.	TGTGCCACCGCTCTTATGGGACAGCCATATAACTATGGCTACACCTTC	CATALMGQPYNYGYTF
TRBV4-3	TRBJ2-7	TRBD1	.	TGCGCCAGCAGCCAGGAGACAGGGCAGCCCTACGAGCAGTACTTC	CASSQETGQPYEQYF
TRBV5-5	TRBJ1-1	.	.	TGTGCCAGCAGCTTGAGGCTGCTGGGGGACACTGAAGCTTTCTTT	CASSLRLLGDTEAFF
TRBV27	TRBJ1-1	.	.	TGTGCCAGCAGTTCAGGGGTGAACACTGAAGCTTTCTTT	CASSSGVNTEAFF
TRBV28	TRBJ2-7	.	.	TGTGCCAGCAGTTTAGGCAGCGACGACTACGAGCAGTACTTC	CASSLGSDDYEQYF
TRBV29-1	TRBJ2-2	.	.	TGCAGCGCCCTGTGGGGGGACACCGGGGAGCTGTTTTTT	CSALWGDTGELFF
TRBV6-6	TRBJ2-7	.	.	TGTGCCAGCAGTACATCCTACGAGCAGTACTTC	CASSTSYEQYF
TRBV5-5	TRBJ2-7	.	.	TGTGCCAGCAGCTTGGATCCGGGGGACGAGCAGTACTTC	CASSLDPGDEQYF
TRBV10-1	TRBJ2-7	TRBD1	.	TGCGCCAGCAGTACCGGACAGGCTAGCTACGAGCAGTACTTC	CASSTGQASYEQYF
TRBV10-3	TRBJ1-1	TRBD1	once	TGTGCCATCTTGGGACAGGCGAACACTGAAGCTTTCTTT	CAILGQANTEAFF
TRBV4-3	TRBJ2-7	.	once	TGCGCCAGCAGCCAAGGTGCCAGGGGTGACCCCTACGAGCAGTACTTC	CASSQGARGDPYEQYF